This T cell receptor beta chain was identified in a study of spatial heterogeneity in lung cancer. Study background: More beta-chain than alpha-chain sequences were consistently detected. Study-wide results and caveats: Compared with follow-up, resection was when ubiquitous expanded tumor TCRs appeared in blood more.

In the library, each TCR cDNA molecule bore its own unique molecular identifier. TCRdb fed the 5' RACE reads into MiXCR, producing one record per CDR3 protein. The sample contains nearly 15,000 distinct CDR3 sequences, 7% to 9% of which appear only once. The time point was: sample taken at primary tumor resection. In each case, whole RNA from tumor, nontumor lung or frozen PBMC was sequenced unsorted. Donors were 55 to 75 untreated early-stage non-small cell lung cancer patients. The CDR3 spans 14 residues. Germline CDR1 and CDR2: DFQATT and SNEGSKA (reference sequence). This clonotype has only one observation. Antigen: not known.

The chain combines TRBV20-1 with TRBJ2-1; the match to TRBD2 covers 8 bases. The DNA end lines up better with TRBJ2-5; the J call may be wrong. This TCR was sampled from a female donor with early-stage non-small cell lung cancer. The sample in question was PBMCs, obtained at surgery. The CDR3 loop is CSASRGLGRETQYF. For the CDR3, the DNA is TGCAGTGCTAGCCGGGGACTAGGGAGGGAGACCCAGTACTTC.